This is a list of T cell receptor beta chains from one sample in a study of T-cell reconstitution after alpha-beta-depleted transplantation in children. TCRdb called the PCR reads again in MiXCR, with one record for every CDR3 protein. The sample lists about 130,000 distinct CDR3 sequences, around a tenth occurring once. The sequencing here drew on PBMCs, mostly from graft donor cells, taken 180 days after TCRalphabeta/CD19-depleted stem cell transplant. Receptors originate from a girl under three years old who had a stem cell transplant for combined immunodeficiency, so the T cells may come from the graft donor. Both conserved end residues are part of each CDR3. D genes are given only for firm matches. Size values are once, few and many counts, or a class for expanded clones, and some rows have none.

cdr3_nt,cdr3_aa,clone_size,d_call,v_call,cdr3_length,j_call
TGCGCCAGCAGCTTGGGCCCGGGGTCCACTGAAGCTTTCTTT,CASSLGPGSTEAFF,few,NA,TRBV5-1,14,TRBJ1-1
TGCAGTGCTGGGACACTTCTAGCGGGGGGCGAGTTCTTC,CSAGTLLAGGEFF,few,TRBD2,TRBV20-1,13,TRBJ2-1
TGTGCCAGCAGTTCCGGGACAGCCAGACACAATGAGCAGTTCTTC,CASSSGTARHNEQFF,few,TRBD1,TRBV12-3/TRBV12-4,15,TRBJ2-1
TGCAGTGCTAGGAGGGGACTAGCGGCCTACAATGAGCAGTTCTTC,CSARRGLAAYNEQFF,NA,TRBD2,TRBV20-1,15,TRBJ2-1
TGTGCCACCACCTACCCTGCGGGGGTCGAGCAGTACTTC,CATTYPAGVEQYF,NA,TRBD2,TRBV5-5,13,TRBJ2-7
TGTGCCAGCACCCCCGAGGACAGGGGGCTCGTTGGGCAGTACTTC,CASTPEDRGLVGQYF,NA,TRBD1,TRBV12-3/TRBV12-4,15,TRBJ2-7
TGTGCCAGCAGCTTAAATCCAGCCTCAGGTGAGCAGTTCTTC,CASSLNPASGEQFF,NA,NA,TRBV11-3,14,TRBJ2-1
TGCGCCAGCAGCTTGACAGGATCCTACGAGCAGTACTTC,CASSLTGSYEQYF,NA,NA,TRBV5-1,13,TRBJ2-7
TGCAGTGCTAGAGATCGGGAACGTTCCCTCGCGGTCACTGAAGCTTTCTTT,CSARDRERSLAVTEAFF,few,NA,TRBV20-1,17,TRBJ1-1
TGTGCCAGCAGCCAACCTCGACTAGCGGGAGGGAGAGTGAACACCGGGGAGCTGTTTTTT,CASSQPRLAGGRVNTGELFF,few,TRBD2,TRBV11-2,20,TRBJ2-2
TGTGCCAGCAGTCCTAGGACTAGCCCCAATGAGCAGTTCTTC,CASSPRTSPNEQFF,NA,TRBD2,TRBV27,14,TRBJ2-1
TGCAGCGTTGAAGGGACCCTCAGCTCCTACAATGAGCAGTTCTTC,CSVEGTLSSYNEQFF,few,NA,TRBV29-1,15,TRBJ2-1
TGTGCCAGCAGCGTAGGCGGCGGGAGCTCCTACAATGAGCAGTTCTTC,CASSVGGGSSYNEQFF,NA,TRBD2,TRBV9,16,TRBJ2-1
TGCAGCGTTGTTGGGGGCTCAGCCGGGGAGCTGTTTTTT,CSVVGGSAGELFF,NA,NA,TRBV29-1,13,TRBJ2-2
TGTGCCAGCAGCTCTTACAGGGCCCCCTATGGCTACACCTTC,CASSSYRAPYGYTF,NA,NA,TRBV11-2,14,TRBJ1-2
TGTGCCAGCGGTCCTACGGATCGCCACGAGCAGTACTTC,CASGPTDRHEQYF,many,NA,TRBV7-9,13,TRBJ2-7
NA,CISVPEARNGTGGQSNQPQHF,once,NA,TRBV7-5,21,TRBJ1-5
TGTGCCAGCAGCTTAACCCCAGGGGAGAACATTCAGTACTTC,CASSLTPGENIQYF,few,NA,TRBV7-9,14,TRBJ2-4
TGTGCCAGCACGGGTTACAGGCCTAATGGCTACACCTTC,CASTGYRPNGYTF,few,NA,TRBV6-5,13,TRBJ1-2
TGTGCCAGCAGTTCCCCGGGACAGGGATGGGAAAAACTGTTTTTT,CASSSPGQGWEKLFF,few,TRBD1,TRBV28,15,TRBJ1-4
TGCGCCAGCAGCTCCCCGGGGGCAGCGGAGCAGTTCTTC,CASSSPGAAEQFF,few,NA,TRBV5-1,13,TRBJ2-1
TGCAGTGCTCCCCTTCCCCGGCTACGAAGGTACAATGAGCAGTTCTTC,CSAPLPRLRRYNEQFF,few,NA,TRBV20-1,16,TRBJ2-1
TGTGCCAGCAGCTTGGGGCTTGACAACACTGAAGCTTTCTTT,CASSLGLDNTEAFF,few,NA,TRBV5-6,14,TRBJ1-1
TGTGCCAGCAGCTTAGATGGGGCCCTGGGGGCCAACGGCCTGACTTTC,CASSLDGALGANGLTF,NA,NA,TRBV7-2,16,TRBJ2-6
TGCAGCCCCACGCGGGGAGATACGCAGTATTTT,CSPTRGDTQYF,many,NA,TRBV29-1,11,TRBJ2-3
TGCGCCAGCAGCCCAACGGGACTAGTTATAGGAAGTGTAGTGAACACCGGGGAGCTGTTTTTT,CASSPTGLVIGSVVNTGELFF,many,TRBD2,TRBV5-1,21,TRBJ2-2
TGCGCCAGCAGCCAAGATGGACTGCCGAACACTGAAGCTTCCTTT,CASSQDGLPNTEASF,NA,NA,TRBV4-3,15,TRBJ1-1
TGCGCCAGCAGCAAAGGACAGATCACAGATACGCAGTATTTT,CASSKGQITDTQYF,many,NA,TRBV5-1,14,TRBJ2-3
TGTGCCAGCAGCCTAGCGGGAGGCATAGCAGATACGCAGTATTTT,CASSLAGGIADTQYF,NA,TRBD2,TRBV14,15,TRBJ2-3
TGTGCCAGCAGTCGGGCAGGGGGCACCTACGAGCAGTACTTC,CASSRAGGTYEQYF,few,TRBD1,TRBV25-1,14,TRBJ2-7
TGTGCCAGCAGTTTCTTTAAGCCAGCCAGCTCCCACGAGCAGTACTTC,CASSFFKPASSHEQYF,few,NA,TRBV28,16,TRBJ2-7
TGCAGTGCTAGAGGCTTTGGACAGTCCCCTGGAAACACCATATATTTT,CSARGFGQSPGNTIYF,few,NA,TRBV20-1,16,TRBJ1-3
TGCAGTGCTAGAACCTGGGACAGGGTCTACAATGAGCAGTTCTTC,CSARTWDRVYNEQFF,NA,TRBD1,TRBV20-1,15,TRBJ2-1
TGTGCCAGCAGCCCCGGGGACAGTCTCCAAGAGACCCAGTACTTC,CASSPGDSLQETQYF,NA,TRBD1,TRBV27,15,TRBJ2-5
TGTGCCAGCAGTTGGACAGGGTTCACGAACACTGAAGCTTTCTTT,CASSWTGFTNTEAFF,few,TRBD1,TRBV12-3/TRBV12-4,15,TRBJ1-1
TGTGCCAGCAGCTCGGGACAGGCCCCAGATACGCAGTATTTT,CASSSGQAPDTQYF,NA,TRBD1,TRBV7-3,14,TRBJ2-3
TGTGCCAGCAGCCCCCGGCTGGGACACAGTTACACCGGGGAGCTGTTTTTT,CASSPRLGHSYTGELFF,NA,NA,TRBV9,17,TRBJ2-2
TGTGCCAGCAGCGTCTCAACCCAGGGGGCGACCGGGGGAGAGCAGTACTTC,CASSVSTQGATGGEQYF,NA,TRBD1,TRBV9,17,TRBJ2-7
TGTGCCAGCAGTCATAGAAGTCTCCTACACGAGCAGTACTTC,CASSHRSLLHEQYF,NA,NA,TRBV28,14,TRBJ2-7
TGCGCCAGCAGCGTCGTAGCGGAGAGCTCCTACAATGAGCAGTTCTTC,CASSVVAESSYNEQFF,NA,NA,TRBV5-1,16,TRBJ2-1
TGCGCCAGCAGCTCACGGGGTGGGGACAGGGCCTCCTACGAGCAGTACTTC,CASSSRGGDRASYEQYF,NA,TRBD1,TRBV5-1,17,TRBJ2-7
TGTGCCACCAAATTAAGGAGCTCCTACAATGAGCAGTTCTTC,CATKLRSSYNEQFF,many,NA,TRBV7-2,14,TRBJ2-1
TGTGCCAGCAGTTTTGGGACCGCCTCATTGAACTATGGCTACACCTTC,CASSFGTASLNYGYTF,NA,NA,TRBV6-5,16,TRBJ1-2
TGTGCCAGCAGTTTTCACAGGGTTTACAATGAGCAGTTCTTC,CASSFHRVYNEQFF,NA,NA,TRBV12-3/TRBV12-4,14,TRBJ2-1
TGCGCCAGCAGCGGAAACAATGAGCAGTTCTTC,CASSGNNEQFF,many,NA,TRBV5-1,11,TRBJ2-1
TGCAGTGCTAGAGATCCCCGGGAGCAGTACTTC,CSARDPREQYF,NA,NA,TRBV20-1,11,TRBJ2-7
TGCAGTGCTAGAGATCCAGCGGGATGGGAAGAGACCCAGTACTTC,CSARDPAGWEETQYF,few,TRBD2,TRBV20-1,15,TRBJ2-5
TGTGCCAGCAGCGAAGACAGAAGGTATAATTCACCCCTCCACTTT,CASSEDRRYNSPLHF,NA,NA,TRBV7-2,15,TRBJ1-6
TGCAGTGCCCGCCCAGCTAGCGGGGGGGCCTGGACCCAGTACTTC,CSARPASGGAWTQYF,few,TRBD2,TRBV20-1,15,TRBJ2-5
TGCAGTGCTTGGACTGAAGCTTTCTTT,CSAWTEAFF,NA,NA,TRBV20-1,9,TRBJ1-1
TGTGCCATCTGCGCTAGCTACCACGAGCAGTACTTC,CAICASYHEQYF,NA,NA,TRBV2,12,TRBJ2-7
TGCAGTGCTACCGGGCGGGGGCAAGAGACCCAGTACTTC,CSATGRGQETQYF,NA,TRBD2,TRBV20-1,13,TRBJ2-5